One T cell receptor (beta chain) is described in this entry. As yet, its antigen is unknown. This specimen belongs to a study of T cells expressing NK-cell markers. Study-level background: Seven of eight sequenced donors tested HCMV-seropositive; one tested seronegative. Findings and limits, study-wide: These clonotypes additionally ranked first within the CD3+CD56-NKG2C+ fraction of several donors. In about six donors, dominant NKG2C+ clonotypes were roughly 1.0-8% of CD8+ T cells.

CDR3 length: 15 residues. TCR beta cDNA was made by 5'RACE template switching with UMIs. No DNA is given; TCRdb re-called the 5' RACE reads and lists each CDR3 protein once. The sample has about half a million distinct CDR3 sequences. The chain recombines TRBV12-3 or TRBV12-4 with TRBJ2-2; TCRdb's D gene call, TRBD2, goes unchecked for lack of DNA. The sample taken for sequencing was blood T cells: a sorted CD56 or NKG2C T cell subset, CD4+ or CD8+ T cells, or bulk PBMC T cells (not recorded which). This clonotype originated in a woman between 50 and 59 years old in good health. CDR3: CASSRTSGKFGELFF.